The sequence of this TCR beta chain was determined in a study of control samples from healthy donors and cancer patients. Clones were read by immunoSEQ multiplex PCR, and TCRdb kept only the in-frame ones, dropping some. The repertoire holds some 140,000 clones, with 85% to 95% as singletons. CDR1 and CDR2 from the germline V gene are MNHEY and SMNVEV (reference sequence). The CDR3 totals 13 residues. Trimming removed 5 bases from V and 2 bases from J, with 10 bases in between. This sequence originates from a man in his 60s with colorectal cancer. Material: PBMCs. V gene TRBV27 combines with J gene TRBJ2-7; possible D gene TRBD1, 7 bases. The CDR3 DNA reads TGTGCCAGCAGTCAGGGGGGAACCTACGAGCAGTACTTC. Translating gives CASSQGGTYEQYF.